Here is one TCR beta chain with its context. The sample belongs to a study of blood T cell repertoires in COVID-19. Turning to the study itself: Samples came from the United States, Italy and Spain, spanning acute and convalescent COVID-19. PBMCs, B-cell-depleted T cells, or T cells provided the cDNA or gDNA that made up the material.

Germline V CDR1 and CDR2: SGHRS, YFSETQ. The J segment lost 4 bases and the V segment lost 0 bases, leaving 11 bases of the junction unmatched. The CDR3 totals 17 residues. Participant ages covered roughly 18 to 89 years across 24 US areas. Recovery among Cohort 3 donors was established by two negative PCRs, clearance, or symptom resolution. Measured with immunoSEQ multiplex PCR; TCRdb has only the in-frame clones, and not every one. The repertoire has around 310,000 clones, roughly 86% of them found once; the top ten carry roughly a tenth. The clonotype originates from a woman in her thirties who had recovered from COVID-19. Sequenced input: PBMCs or T cells enriched from blood (not recorded which). The V call is TRBV5-1, the J call TRBJ2-7; 9 nucleotides line up with TRBD2. For the CDR3, the DNA is TGCGCCAGCAGCTTGGCCTCGTTGCGGGAGGGCGTTTACGAGCAGTACTTC. Its translation is CASSLASLREGVYEQYF.